This T cell receptor beta chain was sequenced in a study of blood T cell repertoires in COVID-19. Study background: Samples came from the United States, Italy and Spain, spanning acute and convalescent COVID-19.

In the authors' methods: Amplified reference gene primers provided the basis for estimating nucleated cell counts. TCRdb's table, derived via immunoSEQ multiplex PCR, lists solely in-frame clones and lacks some. V and J calls and clone size come straight from that table; D and trimming were deduced from the DNA. Of a few hundred thousand clones in the sample, around nine tenths were seen once. The CDR3 has 13 residues. Germline V gene lookup returns CDR1 SQVTM and CDR2 ANQGSEA. Trimming removed 5 bases at V and 3 bases at J, with 10 bases between. Cohort placement rested on clinical history that participants reported themselves.

Sequencing input: PBMCs or T cells enriched from blood (not recorded which). This receptor was obtained from a woman aged 18-35 years who had been exposed to COVID-19. The chain carries TRBV29-1 and TRBJ2-2, with D hard to call. The chain's CDR3 is CSVSLGHTGELFF. CDR3 in DNA: TGCAGCGTTTCCCTAGGCCACACCGGGGAGCTGTTTTTT.